This is a list of T cell receptor beta chains from one sample in a study of T cell repertoires in cytomegalovirus infection. TCRdb reprocessed the reads with MiXCR, giving one entry per CDR3 protein. Here the sample spans around 100,000 distinct CDR3 sequences, roughly a tenth being singletons. These receptors are not linked to any known antigen. Material: PBMCs, sequenced either directly or after in vitro stimulation (not recorded which). The receptors shown here come from a human donor in good health (CMV status not recorded). Some clones in this sample may be carry-over from other donors' samples. CDR3s include the opening cysteine and the closing phenylalanine or tryptophan. A D gene is named only where the DNA matches it firmly. Clone size is given for some rows only: seen once, a few or many times, or a class if the clone is expanded.

TRBJ2-5,TRBV7-2,many,TRBD2,TGTGCCAGCAGACCACTCTTAGCGGGAGAGTGGAGTTACCAAGAGACCCAGTACTTC,CASRPLLAGEWSYQETQYF
TRBJ1-3,TRBV13,.,.,TGTGCCAGCAGCCCCGGAAACACCATATATTTT,CASSPGNTIYF
TRBJ1-1,TRBV12-3/TRBV12-4,.,.,TGTGCCAGCAGTTTAGGCAGGTCGAACACTGAAGCTTTCTTT,CASSLGRSNTEAFF
TRBJ1-3,TRBV4-1,many,.,TGCGCCAGCAGCCAAGTTGGAAACACCATATATTTT,CASSQVGNTIYF
TRBJ1-1,TRBV5-4,.,.,TGTGCCAGCAGCACTCTGAGGACTGAAGCTTTCTTT,CASSTLRTEAFF
TRBJ2-1,TRBV12-3/TRBV12-4,.,.,TGTGCCAGCAGTCCTAGGCCTCATCCCAACAATGAGCAGTTCTTC,CASSPRPHPNNEQFF
TRBJ2-1,TRBV7-2,few,.,TGTGCCAGCAGCTTAGTTCCAGGGATTCAGGATGAGCAGTTCTTC,CASSLVPGIQDEQFF
TRBJ2-1,TRBV6-6,many,TRBD2,TGTGCCAGCAGAACGGGACTAGCCCTCAATGAGCAGTTCTTC,CASRTGLALNEQFF
TRBJ1-5,TRBV28,many,.,TGTGCCAGCAGTTTATTCTGGACGGAGTATAGCAATCAGCCCCAGCATTTT,CASSLFWTEYSNQPQHF
TRBJ1-1,TRBV19,.,.,TGTGCCAGTAGTATCGGGGCCACTGAAGCTTTCTTT,CASSIGATEAFF
TRBJ2-7,TRBV6-6,.,.,TGTGCCAGCAGTTACTCGCTCATGGGGGCTCTGGACGAGCAGTACTTC,CASSYSLMGALDEQYF
TRBJ2-7,TRBV18,.,.,TGTGCCAGCTCACAGGGGGTCGTCTACGAGCAGTACTTC,CASSQGVVYEQYF
TRBJ2-7,TRBV2,.,.,TGTGCCAGCAGTGCGCTTGCGGGATACGAGCAGTACTTC,CASSALAGYEQYF
TRBJ2-4,TRBV4-1,many,TRBD2,TGCGCCAGCAGCCTCAGCGGGAGTAACATTCAGTACTTC,CASSLSGSNIQYF
TRBJ2-5,TRBV9,many,.,TGTGCCAGCAGCCCCCACCGGGCCCAAGAGACCCAGTACTTC,CASSPHRAQETQYF
TRBJ2-1,TRBV10-3,many,.,TGTGCCATCAGTGATATGGAGAGGACCTACAATGAGCAGTTCTTC,CAISDMERTYNEQFF
TRBJ2-2,TRBV6-5,.,TRBD1,TGTGCCAGCAGTGTACGGACAGGGCTACGGGCCGGGGAGCTGTTTTTT,CASSVRTGLRAGELFF
TRBJ2-1,TRBV7-8,.,TRBD2,TGTGCCAGCAGCCCCGGGGGGGGGCGCAATGAGCAGTTCTTC,CASSPGGGRNEQFF
TRBJ2-7,TRBV6-1,many,.,TGTGCCAGCAGGCCGGAGGATCTTAGGCGAGGAGAGCAGTACTTC,CASRPEDLRRGEQYF
TRBJ1-5,TRBV7-2,many,.,TGTGCCAGCAGCCCCCAAGGGGGAAGCAATCAGCCCCAGCATTTT,CASSPQGGSNQPQHF
TRBJ2-6,TRBV9,many,TRBD2,TGTGCCAGCAGCCCCCAACCGGGACTAGCGAGGTCTGGGGCCAACGTCCTGACTTTC,CASSPQPGLARSGANVLTF
TRBJ2-5,TRBV14,.,TRBD2,TGTGCCAGCAGCCAAGGGGTCACTAGCGGGAGTGAAGAGACCCAGTACTTC,CASSQGVTSGSEETQYF
TRBJ2-1,TRBV7-3,.,TRBD1,TGTGCCAGCAGCTTAGGGACAGGGGGATACGAGCAGTTCTTC,CASSLGTGGYEQFF
TRBJ2-7,TRBV7-8,many,TRBD1,TGTGCCAGCAGCCCGCGGAGGGACAGGGTCGGCGGCGAGCAGTACTTC,CASSPRRDRVGGEQYF
TRBJ2-5,TRBV27,few,.,TGTGCCAGCAGTTTGTCGTGGGTTTGGCAAGAGACCCAGTACTTC,CASSLSWVWQETQYF
TRBJ2-7,TRBV7-2,many,.,TGTGCCAGCAGCCCTCGGGCTAGTGACTACGAGCAGTACTTC,CASSPRASDYEQYF
TRBJ2-5,TRBV6-1,few,TRBD2,TGTGCCAGCAGATCCGGGACTAGCGGACAAGAGACCCAGTACTTC,CASRSGTSGQETQYF
TRBJ2-7,TRBV7-6,many,TRBD2,TGTGCCAGCAGCTTAGGAGCGGGAGCTAGCTCCTACGAGCAGTACTTC,CASSLGAGASSYEQYF
TRBJ2-2,TRBV20-1,.,TRBD2,TGCAGTGCTAGTAGACTAGCGGGCTTTAACACCGGGGAGCTGTTTTTT,CSASRLAGFNTGELFF
TRBJ1-3,TRBV25-1,.,.,TGTGCCAGCGGGGGTCGAGGTACAGGAAACACCATATATTTT,CASGGRGTGNTIYF
TRBJ1-1,TRBV27,once,.,TGTGCCAGCAGTGCTCGGACAGAGAACACTGAAGCTTTCTTT,CASSARTENTEAFF
TRBJ2-2,TRBV20-1,many,TRBD1,TGCAGTGCCATGGACAGGGGGGGCGGGGAGCTGTTTTTT,CSAMDRGGGELFF
TRBJ2-1,TRBV3-1,once,TRBD2,TGTGCCAGCAGCCGGGGACTAGCGGGAGAGGGTGAGCAGTCCTTC,CASSRGLAGEGEQSF
TRBJ1-6,TRBV2,many,.,TGTGCCAGCAGCGACTATCTTGACCGCATCGGTTCACCCCTCCACTTT,CASSDYLDRIGSPLHF
TRBJ2-7,TRBV7-6,few,.,TGTGCCAGCAGCTTAGAAGCTTCCTCCTACGAGCAGTACTTC,CASSLEASSYEQYF
TRBJ2-1,TRBV7-9,many,TRBD2,TGTGCCAGCAGTGAGCGGGAGCCCCCCTACAATGAGCAGTTCTTC,CASSEREPPYNEQFF
TRBJ2-7,TRBV7-2,medium-sized,TRBD1,TGTGCCAGCAGCCGGGGACAGGGTGGTTACGAGCAGTACTTC,CASSRGQGGYEQYF
TRBJ1-6,TRBV12-3/TRBV12-4,.,.,TGTGCCAGCAGTTTTACCAGGCTTAATTCACCCCTCCACTTT,CASSFTRLNSPLHF
TRBJ2-1,TRBV11-2,few,TRBD2,TGTGCCAGCAGCTTACGTCAACCGGGACTAGCGGGACCTGGGGACTACAATGAGCAGTTCTTC,CASSLRQPGLAGPGDYNEQFF